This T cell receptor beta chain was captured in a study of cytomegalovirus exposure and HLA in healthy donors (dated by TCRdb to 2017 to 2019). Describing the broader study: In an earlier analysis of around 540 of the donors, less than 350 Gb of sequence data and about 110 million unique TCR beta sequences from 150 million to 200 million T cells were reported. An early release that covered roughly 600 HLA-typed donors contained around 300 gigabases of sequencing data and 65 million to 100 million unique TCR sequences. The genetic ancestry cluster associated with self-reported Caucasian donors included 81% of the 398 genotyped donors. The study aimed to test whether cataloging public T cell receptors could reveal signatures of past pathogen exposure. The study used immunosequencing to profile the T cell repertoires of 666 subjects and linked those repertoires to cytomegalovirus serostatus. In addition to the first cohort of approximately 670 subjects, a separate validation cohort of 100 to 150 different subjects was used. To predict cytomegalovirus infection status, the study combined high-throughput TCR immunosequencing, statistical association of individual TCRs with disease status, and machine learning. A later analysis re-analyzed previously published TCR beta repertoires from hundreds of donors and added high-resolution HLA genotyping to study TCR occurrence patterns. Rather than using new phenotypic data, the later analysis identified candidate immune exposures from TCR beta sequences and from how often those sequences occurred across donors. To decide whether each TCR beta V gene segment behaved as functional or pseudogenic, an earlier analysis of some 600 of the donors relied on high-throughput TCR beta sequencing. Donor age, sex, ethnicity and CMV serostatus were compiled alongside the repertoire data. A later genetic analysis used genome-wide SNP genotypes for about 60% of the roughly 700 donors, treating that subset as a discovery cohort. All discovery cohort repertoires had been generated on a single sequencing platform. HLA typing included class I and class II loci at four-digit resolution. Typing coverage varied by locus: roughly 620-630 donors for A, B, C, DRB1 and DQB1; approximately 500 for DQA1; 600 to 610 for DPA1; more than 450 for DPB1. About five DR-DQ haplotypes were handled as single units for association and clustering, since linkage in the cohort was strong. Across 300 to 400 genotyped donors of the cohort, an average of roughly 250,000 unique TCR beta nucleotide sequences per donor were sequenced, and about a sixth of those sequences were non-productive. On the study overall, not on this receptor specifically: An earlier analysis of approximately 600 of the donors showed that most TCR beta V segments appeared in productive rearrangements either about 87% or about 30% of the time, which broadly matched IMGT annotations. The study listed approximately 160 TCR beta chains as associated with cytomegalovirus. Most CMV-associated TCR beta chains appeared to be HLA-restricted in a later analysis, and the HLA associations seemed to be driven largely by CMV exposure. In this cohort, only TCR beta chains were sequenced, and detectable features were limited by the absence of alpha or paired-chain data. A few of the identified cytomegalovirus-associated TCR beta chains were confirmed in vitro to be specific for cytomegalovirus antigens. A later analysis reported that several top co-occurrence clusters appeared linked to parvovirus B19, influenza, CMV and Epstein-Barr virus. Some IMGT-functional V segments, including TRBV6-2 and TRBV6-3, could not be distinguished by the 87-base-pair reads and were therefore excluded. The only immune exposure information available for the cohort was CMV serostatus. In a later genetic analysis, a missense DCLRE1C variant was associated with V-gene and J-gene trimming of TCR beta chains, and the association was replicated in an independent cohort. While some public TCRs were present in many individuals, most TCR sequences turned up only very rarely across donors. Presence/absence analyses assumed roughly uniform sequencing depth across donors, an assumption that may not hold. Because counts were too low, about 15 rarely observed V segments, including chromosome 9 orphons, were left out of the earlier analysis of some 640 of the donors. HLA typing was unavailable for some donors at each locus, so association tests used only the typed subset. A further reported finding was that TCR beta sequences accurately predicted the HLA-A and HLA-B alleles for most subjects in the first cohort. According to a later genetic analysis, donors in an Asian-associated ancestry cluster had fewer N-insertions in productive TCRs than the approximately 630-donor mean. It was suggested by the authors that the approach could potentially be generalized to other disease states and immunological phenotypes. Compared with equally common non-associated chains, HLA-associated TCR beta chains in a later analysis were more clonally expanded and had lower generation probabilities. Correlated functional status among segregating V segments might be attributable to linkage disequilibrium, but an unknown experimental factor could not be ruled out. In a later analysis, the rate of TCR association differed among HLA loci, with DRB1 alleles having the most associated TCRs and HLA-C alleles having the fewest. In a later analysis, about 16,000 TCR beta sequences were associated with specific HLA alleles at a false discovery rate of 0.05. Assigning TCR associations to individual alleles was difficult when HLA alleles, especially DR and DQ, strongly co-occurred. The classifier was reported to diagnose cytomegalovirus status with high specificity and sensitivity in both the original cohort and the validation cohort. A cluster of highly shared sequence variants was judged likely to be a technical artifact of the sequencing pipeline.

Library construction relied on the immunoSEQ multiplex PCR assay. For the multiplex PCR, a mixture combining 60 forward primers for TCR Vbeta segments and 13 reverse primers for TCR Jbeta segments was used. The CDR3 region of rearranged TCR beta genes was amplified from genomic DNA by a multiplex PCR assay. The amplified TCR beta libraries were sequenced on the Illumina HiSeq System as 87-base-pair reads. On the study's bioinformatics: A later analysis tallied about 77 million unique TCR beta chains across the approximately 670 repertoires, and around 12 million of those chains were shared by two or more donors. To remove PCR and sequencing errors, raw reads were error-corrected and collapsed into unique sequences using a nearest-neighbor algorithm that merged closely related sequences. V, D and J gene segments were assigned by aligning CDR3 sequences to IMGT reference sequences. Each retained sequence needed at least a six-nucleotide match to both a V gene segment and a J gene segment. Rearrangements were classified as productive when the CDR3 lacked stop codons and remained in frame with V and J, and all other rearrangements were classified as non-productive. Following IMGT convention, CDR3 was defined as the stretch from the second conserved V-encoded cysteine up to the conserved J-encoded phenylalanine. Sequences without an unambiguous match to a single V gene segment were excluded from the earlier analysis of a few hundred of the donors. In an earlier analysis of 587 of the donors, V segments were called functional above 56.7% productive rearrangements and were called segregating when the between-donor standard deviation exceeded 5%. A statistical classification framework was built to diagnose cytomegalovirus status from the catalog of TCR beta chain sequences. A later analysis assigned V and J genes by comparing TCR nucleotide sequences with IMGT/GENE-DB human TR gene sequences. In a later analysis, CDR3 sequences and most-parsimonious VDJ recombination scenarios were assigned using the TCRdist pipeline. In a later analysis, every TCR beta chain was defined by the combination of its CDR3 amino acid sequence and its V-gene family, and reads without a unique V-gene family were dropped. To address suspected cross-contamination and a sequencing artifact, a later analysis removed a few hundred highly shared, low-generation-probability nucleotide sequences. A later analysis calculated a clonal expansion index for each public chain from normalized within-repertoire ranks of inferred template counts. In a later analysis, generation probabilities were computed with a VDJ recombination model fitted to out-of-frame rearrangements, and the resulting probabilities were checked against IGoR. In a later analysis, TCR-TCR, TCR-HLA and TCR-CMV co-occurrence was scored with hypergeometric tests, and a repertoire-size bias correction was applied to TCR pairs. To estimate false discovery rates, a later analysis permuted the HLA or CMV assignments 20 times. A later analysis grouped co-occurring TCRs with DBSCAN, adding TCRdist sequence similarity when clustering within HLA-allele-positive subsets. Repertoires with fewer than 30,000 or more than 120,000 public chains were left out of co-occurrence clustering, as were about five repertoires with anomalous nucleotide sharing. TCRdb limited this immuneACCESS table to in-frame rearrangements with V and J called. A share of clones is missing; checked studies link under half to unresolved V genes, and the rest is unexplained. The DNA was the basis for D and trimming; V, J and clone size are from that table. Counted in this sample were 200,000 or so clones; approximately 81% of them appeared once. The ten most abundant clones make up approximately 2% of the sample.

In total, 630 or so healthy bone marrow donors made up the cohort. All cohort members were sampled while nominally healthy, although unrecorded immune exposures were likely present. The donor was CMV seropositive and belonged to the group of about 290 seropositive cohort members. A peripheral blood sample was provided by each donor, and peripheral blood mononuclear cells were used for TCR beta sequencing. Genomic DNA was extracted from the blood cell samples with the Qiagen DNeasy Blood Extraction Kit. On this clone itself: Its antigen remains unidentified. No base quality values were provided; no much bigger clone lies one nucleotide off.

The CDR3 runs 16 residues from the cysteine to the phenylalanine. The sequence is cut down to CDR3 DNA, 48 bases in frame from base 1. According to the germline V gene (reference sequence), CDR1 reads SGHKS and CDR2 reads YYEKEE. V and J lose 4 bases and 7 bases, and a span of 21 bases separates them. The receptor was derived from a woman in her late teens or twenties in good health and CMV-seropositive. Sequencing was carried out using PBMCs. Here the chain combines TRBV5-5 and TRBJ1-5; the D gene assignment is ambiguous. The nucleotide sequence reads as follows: TGTGCCAGCAGCCCCTATAGAGAGGGAGGAGGACAGCCCCAGCATTTT. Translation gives CASSPYREGGGQPQHF.